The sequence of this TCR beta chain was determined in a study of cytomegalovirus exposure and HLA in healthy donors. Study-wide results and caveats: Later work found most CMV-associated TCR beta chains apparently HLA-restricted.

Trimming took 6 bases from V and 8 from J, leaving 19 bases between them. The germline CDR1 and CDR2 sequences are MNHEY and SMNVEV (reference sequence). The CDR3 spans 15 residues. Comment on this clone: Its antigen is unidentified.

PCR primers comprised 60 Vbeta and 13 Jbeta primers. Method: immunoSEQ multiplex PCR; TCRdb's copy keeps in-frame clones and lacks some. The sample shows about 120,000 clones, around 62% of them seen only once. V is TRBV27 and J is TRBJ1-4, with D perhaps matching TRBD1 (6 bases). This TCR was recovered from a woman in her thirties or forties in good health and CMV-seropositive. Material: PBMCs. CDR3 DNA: TGTGCCAGCAGGACTATCCAGGGGAATAGGGAAAAACTGTTTTTT. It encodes CASRTIQGNREKLFF.